A selection of T cell receptor beta chains follows, all from one sample in a study of T-cell reconstitution after alpha-beta-depleted transplantation in children. TCRdb independently ran MiXCR on the PCR reads; one entry per CDR3 protein. This table has about 610,000 distinct CDR3 sequences, 25% to 30% appearing once. This sample comprised PBMCs, obtained before TCRalphabeta/CD19-depleted stem cell transplant. All receptors derive from a boy less than two years old with Wiskott-Aldrich syndrome, due to receive a stem cell transplant. Each CDR3 is given with its conserved first and last residue. Fields, in order: D gene, clone size, J gene, V gene, CDR3 protein, CDR3 DNA. A D gene is named only where the DNA matches it firmly. Clone size is shown for a subset of rows, as once, few, many or a class of expanded clone.

D gene: -
clone size: few
J gene: TRBJ2-1
V gene: TRBV28
CDR3 protein: CASSLTSDEQFF
CDR3 DNA: TGTGCCAGCAGTTTAACCTCCGATGAGCAGTTCTTC

D gene: TRBD1
clone size: -
J gene: TRBJ1-5
V gene: TRBV29-1
CDR3 protein: CSVRQGMGNQPQHF
CDR3 DNA: TGCAGCGTTAGACAGGGGATGGGCAATCAGCCCCAGCATTTT

D gene: TRBD1
clone size: -
J gene: TRBJ2-2
V gene: TRBV24-1
CDR3 protein: CATSDPGQGDAGELFF
CDR3 DNA: TGTGCCACCAGTGACCCGGGACAGGGGGACGCCGGGGAGCTGTTTTTT

D gene: -
clone size: few
J gene: TRBJ2-5
V gene: TRBV7-6
CDR3 protein: CASSLAQGRETQYF
CDR3 DNA: TGTGCCAGCAGCTTAGCGCAGGGTAGGGAGACCCAGTACTTC

D gene: TRBD2
clone size: few
J gene: TRBJ2-1
V gene: TRBV6-5
CDR3 protein: CASSYRLAGGNEQFF
CDR3 DNA: TGTGCCAGCAGTTACCGACTAGCGGGAGGGAATGAGCAGTTCTTC

D gene: TRBD2
clone size: few
J gene: TRBJ2-1
V gene: TRBV29-1
CDR3 protein: CSVDPAGEVQFF
CDR3 DNA: TGCAGCGTTGATCCAGCGGGAGAGGTGCAGTTCTTC

D gene: -
clone size: -
J gene: TRBJ2-2
V gene: TRBV5-1
CDR3 protein: CASNLLAQNTGELFF
CDR3 DNA: TGCGCCAGCAATCTCTTAGCGCAGAACACCGGGGAGCTGTTTTTT

D gene: TRBD2
clone size: few
J gene: TRBJ2-7
V gene: TRBV4-1
CDR3 protein: CASSQTITSGSINEQYF
CDR3 DNA: TGCGCCAGCAGCCAAACTATTACTAGCGGGAGTATTAACGAGCAGTACTTC

D gene: -
clone size: few
J gene: TRBJ1-2
V gene: TRBV5-6
CDR3 protein: CASSLRRSRGYTF
CDR3 DNA: TGTGCCAGCAGCTTGAGGCGTTCGCGGGGCTACACCTTC

D gene: TRBD1
clone size: few
J gene: TRBJ2-5
V gene: TRBV29-1
CDR3 protein: CSVDGGQGETQYF
CDR3 DNA: TGCAGCGTTGATGGCGGACAGGGGGAGACCCAGTACTTC

D gene: -
clone size: few
J gene: TRBJ1-1
V gene: TRBV29-1
CDR3 protein: CSVEKTTGNTEAFF
CDR3 DNA: TGCAGCGTTGAAAAAACGACGGGGAACACTGAAGCTTTCTTT

D gene: -
clone size: few
J gene: TRBJ2-3
V gene: TRBV14
CDR3 protein: CASSQMHTQYF
CDR3 DNA: TGTGCCAGCAGCCAAATGCATACGCAGTATTTT

D gene: -
clone size: -
J gene: TRBJ2-4
V gene: TRBV12-3/TRBV12-4
CDR3 protein: CASSSRGTKNIQYF
CDR3 DNA: TGTGCCAGCAGTTCCCGCGGGACCAAAAACATTCAGTACTTC

D gene: -
clone size: few
J gene: TRBJ2-1
V gene: TRBV5-6
CDR3 protein: CASSSLTGLAMGNEQFF
CDR3 DNA: TGTGCCAGCAGCTCCCTGACAGGCCTGGCGATGGGGAATGAGCAGTTCTTC

D gene: -
clone size: many
J gene: TRBJ1-5
V gene: TRBV29-1
CDR3 protein: CSVGGSNQPQHF
CDR3 DNA: TGCAGCGTTGGGGGTAGCAATCAGCCCCAGCATTTT

D gene: -
clone size: -
J gene: TRBJ2-5
V gene: TRBV6-1
CDR3 protein: CASGIRLQETQYF
CDR3 DNA: TGTGCCAGCGGGATTAGACTTCAAGAGACCCAGTACTTC

D gene: TRBD1
clone size: -
J gene: TRBJ2-7
V gene: TRBV3-1
CDR3 protein: CASSQGTGWYEQYF
CDR3 DNA: TGTGCCAGCAGCCAAGGGACAGGGTGGTACGAGCAGTACTTC

D gene: TRBD1
clone size: -
J gene: TRBJ2-4
V gene: TRBV4-1
CDR3 protein: CASSQDPPGGWDIQYF
CDR3 DNA: TGCGCCAGCAGCCAAGATCCGCCAGGGGGTTGGGACATTCAGTACTTC

D gene: -
clone size: -
J gene: TRBJ2-5
V gene: TRBV5-6
CDR3 protein: CASSVRGWRTQYF
CDR3 DNA: TGTGCCAGCAGCGTCAGGGGTTGGCGGACCCAGTACTTC

D gene: TRBD1
clone size: -
J gene: TRBJ1-1
V gene: TRBV18
CDR3 protein: CASSPQGASTEAFF
CDR3 DNA: TGTGCCAGCTCACCCCAGGGGGCCAGCACTGAAGCTTTCTTT

D gene: TRBD2
clone size: -
J gene: TRBJ2-7
V gene: TRBV24-1
CDR3 protein: CATSDFNVGTSGKVNF
CDR3 DNA: TGTGCCACCAGTGATTTTAACGTCGGGACTAGCGGGAAAGTTAACTTC

D gene: -
clone size: -
J gene: TRBJ1-6
V gene: TRBV20-1
CDR3 protein: CSADDGVSPLHF
CDR3 DNA: TGCAGTGCCGATGACGGCGTTTCACCCCTCCACTTT

D gene: TRBD2
clone size: -
J gene: TRBJ2-1
V gene: TRBV16
CDR3 protein: CASSQGTSGAKQFF
CDR3 DNA: TGTGCCAGCAGCCAGGGGACTAGCGGGGCAAAGCAGTTCTTC

D gene: -
clone size: few
J gene: TRBJ1-6
V gene: TRBV5-1
CDR3 protein: CASSQALVDSPLHF
CDR3 DNA: TGCGCCAGCAGCCAGGCGCTCGTTGATTCACCCCTCCACTTT

D gene: -
clone size: -
J gene: TRBJ2-1
V gene: TRBV20-1
CDR3 protein: CSARVTNEQFF
CDR3 DNA: TGCAGTGCTAGAGTTACCAATGAGCAGTTCTTC

D gene: TRBD1
clone size: -
J gene: TRBJ1-3
V gene: TRBV20-1
CDR3 protein: CSALRQGPDTIYF
CDR3 DNA: TGCAGTGCACTGAGACAGGGCCCAGACACCATATATTTT

D gene: -
clone size: -
J gene: TRBJ2-3
V gene: TRBV10-3
CDR3 protein: CAIGGLPDTQYF
CDR3 DNA: TGTGCCATCGGGGGGTTACCAGATACGCAGTATTTT

D gene: -
clone size: -
J gene: TRBJ1-3
V gene: TRBV5-1
CDR3 protein: CASSDHLSGNTIYF
CDR3 DNA: TGCGCCAGCAGCGATCACCTCTCTGGAAACACCATATATTTT

D gene: TRBD1
clone size: -
J gene: TRBJ1-1
V gene: TRBV20-1
CDR3 protein: CSAHGDSLNTEAFF
CDR3 DNA: TGCAGTGCCCACGGGGACAGCTTAAACACTGAAGCTTTCTTT

D gene: TRBD1
clone size: few
J gene: TRBJ2-5
V gene: TRBV5-1
CDR3 protein: CASSWDRVETQYF
CDR3 DNA: TGCGCCAGCAGTTGGGACAGAGTAGAGACCCAGTACTTC

D gene: -
clone size: once
J gene: TRBJ2-1
V gene: TRBV20-1
CDR3 protein: CSARGGHNEQFF
CDR3 DNA: TGCAGTGCTAGAGGAGGACACAATGAGCAGTTCTTC

D gene: -
clone size: few
J gene: TRBJ2-1
V gene: TRBV27
CDR3 protein: CASSLLTGYNEQFF
CDR3 DNA: TGTGCCAGCAGTTTATTGACGGGGTACAATGAGCAGTTCTTC

D gene: -
clone size: -
J gene: TRBJ2-7
V gene: TRBV18
CDR3 protein: CASSWGVAGQNDEQYF
CDR3 DNA: TGTGCCAGCTCATGGGGTGTGGCGGGACAAAATGACGAGCAGTACTTC

D gene: TRBD1
clone size: -
J gene: TRBJ1-2
V gene: TRBV6-1
CDR3 protein: CASSRQGWDYGYTF
CDR3 DNA: TGTGCCAGCAGCCGACAGGGGTGGGACTATGGCTACACCTTC

D gene: TRBD1
clone size: few
J gene: TRBJ2-3
V gene: TRBV27
CDR3 protein: CASSSSRRGRWKIADTQYF
CDR3 DNA: TGTGCCAGCAGTTCAAGTCGCAGGGGGCGATGGAAAATCGCAGATACGCAGTATTTT

D gene: -
clone size: -
J gene: TRBJ2-1
V gene: TRBV5-1
CDR3 protein: CASSTLSLGVNEQFF
CDR3 DNA: TGCGCCAGCAGCACCCTCTCGCTAGGGGTCAATGAGCAGTTCTTC

D gene: TRBD1
clone size: few
J gene: TRBJ2-4
V gene: TRBV28
CDR3 protein: CASSPGQGYAKNIQYF
CDR3 DNA: TGTGCCAGCAGTCCGGGACAGGGTTATGCCAAAAACATTCAGTACTTC